The rows below give T cell receptor beta chains drawn from one sample of a study of blood T cells in healthy people across ages. One entry per CDR3 protein results from TCRdb running MiXCR on the 5' RACE reads. The sample consists of a few hundred thousand distinct CDR3 sequences, around 27% of them appearing once. This same sample was also part of a study on T cells of mothers and their children.

The sequencing sample was made of blood. These receptors were collected from a boy aged 2 to 9 in good health. Both conserved end residues are trimmed from each CDR3. Not every row has a clone size; where given, it reads once, few, many or a size class.

V | size | CDR3
TRBV11-2 | NA | ASSLAGRFYNEQF
TRBV11-1 | NA | ASSLRTSGTFYEQY
TRBV7-2 | few | ASSLGAGTYSGANVLT
TRBV6-2/TRBV6-3 | NA | ASKRGGELF
TRBV6-1 | few | ASSGGVAMNTEAF
TRBV9 | few | ASSVAAGARETQY
TRBV5-1 | few | ASSFGSGSFGETQY
TRBV3-1 | NA | ASSQDSGVGLH
TRBV29-1 | NA | SVAKESSNTEAF
TRBV9 | NA | ASSVGVSSSYEQY
TRBV12-3/TRBV12-4 | NA | ASTPGGTGNEKLF
TRBV18 | few | ASSPPGGSPLH
TRBV4-3 | few | ASSQGSGVADTEAF
TRBV6-2/TRBV6-3 | NA | ASSYNTDTQY
TRBV29-1 | few | SVSACMVARRVCYEQY
TRBV18 | many | ASSPGQISGNTIY
TRBV9 | NA | ASSARGVQETQY
TRBV18 | once | ASSPSGTKETQY
TRBV10-3 | NA | AMIAGEGKETQY
TRBV12-3/TRBV12-4 | few | ASSFGTGRRYT
TRBV3-1 | NA | ASSHRNTEAF
TRBV29-1 | NA | SVLQGNTGELF
TRBV5-1 | NA | ASSKGQGISSGELF
TRBV11-2 | few | ASSPRRYEQY
TRBV6-2/TRBV6-3 | NA | ASSYSSWRIGSMSSYEQY
TRBV7-3 | few | ASSLLGPRGLAGDPNTGELF
TRBV12-3/TRBV12-4 | NA | ASRRDASAYGYT
TRBV6-2/TRBV6-3 | few | ASSGTSGGHGQF
TRBV5-1 | few | ASSQGQPNTEAF
TRBV9 | NA | ASSPRLAGRLEQY
TRBV5-5 | NA | ASSPQGASNIQY
TRBV20-1 | NA | SARPPSGRAGTGELF
TRBV12-3/TRBV12-4 | NA | ASSYRDSSYEQY
TRBV30 | few | AWSQIPTGDIQY
TRBV6-5 | few | ASRRDYPYEQY
TRBV20-1 | NA | SAPDPVNTGELF
TRBV5-1 | few | ASSRGTGNQPQH
TRBV6-1 | NA | ASRVAGSYNEQF
TRBV7-6 | few | ASSLESGTSGYEQY
TRBV6-5 | NA | ASSLYRSTGELF